The source of this TCR beta chain is a study of cytomegalovirus exposure and HLA in healthy donors. V was pared by 0 bases and J by 4 bases, with 4 bases between. The germline V gene has CDR1 SGHAT and CDR2 FQNNGV. This CDR3 is built from 13 residues. Study results and caveats: According to the study, around 150 TCR beta chains were cytomegalovirus-associated. A classifier reportedly called cytomegalovirus status with high sensitivity and specificity. Presence/absence analyses rested on an assumption that sequencing depth was roughly uniform across donors. In a later analysis, across HLA loci, associated TCR counts were highest for DRB1, lowest for HLA-C.

The primer mix had 60 Vbeta and 13 Jbeta primers. TCRdb's copy holds only in-frame clones and misses some; the assay was immunoSEQ multiplex PCR. Of roughly 240,000 clones listed, 70% to 90% are singletons. Worth noting for this clone: What it binds is unknown.

The receptor's source is a girl aged 2-15 years in good health and CMV-seronegative. The chain is built from TRBV11-2 and TRBJ1-3, with unresolved D. Specimen: PBMCs. CDR3 region: CASSLESGNTIYF. Here the CDR3 DNA reads TGTGCCAGCAGCTTAGAAAGCGGAAACACCATATATTTT.